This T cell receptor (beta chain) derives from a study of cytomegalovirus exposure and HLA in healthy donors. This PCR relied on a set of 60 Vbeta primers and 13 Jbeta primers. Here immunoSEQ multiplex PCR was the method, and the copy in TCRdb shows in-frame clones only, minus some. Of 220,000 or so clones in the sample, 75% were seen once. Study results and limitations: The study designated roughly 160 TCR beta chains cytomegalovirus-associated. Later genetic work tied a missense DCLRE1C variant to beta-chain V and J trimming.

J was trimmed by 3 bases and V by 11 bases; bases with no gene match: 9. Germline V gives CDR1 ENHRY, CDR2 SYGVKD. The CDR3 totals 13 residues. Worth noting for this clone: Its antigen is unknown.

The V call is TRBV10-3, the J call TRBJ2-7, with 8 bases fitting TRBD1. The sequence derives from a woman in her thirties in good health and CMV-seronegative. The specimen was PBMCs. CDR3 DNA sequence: TGTGCCTCCGGGGGAGGACAGGGCTACGAGCAGTACTTC. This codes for CASGGGQGYEQYF.